A selection of T cell receptor beta chains follows, all from one sample in a study of patients and donors after allogeneic stem cell transplantation. MiXCR was run by TCRdb on the RT-PCR reads, yielding one entry per CDR3 protein. Altogether roughly 190,000 distinct CDR3 sequences are present, approximately 41% being singletons, with the ten largest covering about 30%. The sequencing input was blood, either unsorted or a sorted T cell fraction (not recorded which). All receptors derive from a human donor who was either an allogeneic HSCT recipient or a stem cell or donor lymphocyte infusion donor (not recorded which). It is not recorded whose cells these are; they may come from a transplant donor. Each CDR3 is given with its conserved first and last residue. Each record gives: J gene, V gene, D gene, clone size, CDR3 protein, CDR3 DNA. The D gene is left open where the match is weak. Some rows have no size entry. The others give once, few or many, or a class for an expanded clone.

j_call: TRBJ2-1; v_call: TRBV29-1; d_call: .; clone_size: .; cdr3_aa: CSLGPGNYEQFF; cdr3_nt: TGCAGCCTTGGTCCAGGGAATTATGAGCAGTTCTTC
j_call: TRBJ1-5; v_call: TRBV7-2; d_call: .; clone_size: .; cdr3_aa: CASSLVGLGPSLNQPQHF; cdr3_nt: TGTGCCAGCAGCTTAGTTGGTTTAGGGCCCTCCTTAAATCAGCCCCAGCATTTT
j_call: TRBJ2-3; v_call: TRBV6-2/TRBV6-3; d_call: .; clone_size: .; cdr3_aa: CASRWGSQDTQYF; cdr3_nt: TGTGCCAGCAGATGGGGGAGTCAAGATACGCAGTATTTT
j_call: TRBJ2-2; v_call: TRBV27; d_call: .; clone_size: .; cdr3_aa: CASSFGGAGELFF; cdr3_nt: TGTGCCAGCAGTTTCGGTGGGGCCGGGGAGCTGTTTTTT
j_call: TRBJ1-2; v_call: TRBV7-2; d_call: .; clone_size: .; cdr3_aa: CASSLGAGYGYTF; cdr3_nt: TGTGCCAGCAGCTTGGGGGCGGGTTATGGCTACACCTTC
j_call: TRBJ2-3; v_call: TRBV6-5; d_call: TRBD2; clone_size: few; cdr3_aa: CASSLLAYTDTQYF; cdr3_nt: TGTGCCAGCAGTTTACTAGCGTACACAGATACGCAGTATTTT
j_call: TRBJ2-2; v_call: TRBV13; d_call: TRBD1; clone_size: .; cdr3_aa: CASSSPSIQGADTGELFF; cdr3_nt: TGTGCCAGCAGCTCGCCGTCCATACAGGGGGCCGACACCGGGGAGCTGTTTTTT
j_call: TRBJ2-1; v_call: TRBV29-1; d_call: .; clone_size: .; cdr3_aa: CSVPQMKRGQFF; cdr3_nt: TGCAGCGTGCCCCAGATGAAACGTGGGCAGTTCTTC
j_call: TRBJ2-7; v_call: TRBV6-6; d_call: .; clone_size: few; cdr3_aa: CASSLGTEQYF; cdr3_nt: TGTGCCAGCAGTTTAGGGACGGAGCAGTACTTC
j_call: TRBJ2-7; v_call: TRBV7-9; d_call: .; clone_size: .; cdr3_aa: CASSPWGGRKDYEQYF; cdr3_nt: TGTGCCAGCAGTCCATGGGGGGGCAGGAAAGACTACGAGCAGTACTTC
j_call: TRBJ1-1; v_call: TRBV12-3/TRBV12-4; d_call: .; clone_size: .; cdr3_aa: CASSLETANPNTEAFF; cdr3_nt: TGTGCCAGCAGTCTGGAGACAGCAAATCCGAACACTGAAGCTTTCTTT
j_call: TRBJ1-4; v_call: TRBV2; d_call: TRBD1; clone_size: .; cdr3_aa: CASTPRDRGEKLFF; cdr3_nt: TGTGCCAGCACGCCCCGGGACAGGGGAGAAAAACTGTTTTTT
j_call: TRBJ1-2; v_call: TRBV3-1; d_call: .; clone_size: .; cdr3_aa: CASSQDRNYGYTF; cdr3_nt: TGTGCCAGCAGCCAAGACAGGAACTATGGCTACACCTTC
j_call: TRBJ2-4; v_call: TRBV20-1; d_call: .; clone_size: .; cdr3_aa: CSARDQDRPINIQYF; cdr3_nt: TGCAGTGCTAGAGATCAGGACAGACCTATAAACATTCAGTACTTC
j_call: TRBJ2-5; v_call: TRBV3-1; d_call: .; clone_size: .; cdr3_aa: CASSQEAIAGQETQYF; cdr3_nt: TGTGCCAGCAGCCAAGAAGCGATAGCTGGGCAAGAGACCCAGTACTTC
j_call: TRBJ2-7; v_call: TRBV12-3/TRBV12-4; d_call: TRBD1; clone_size: few; cdr3_aa: CASSLRDRGSEQYF; cdr3_nt: TGTGCCAGCAGTTTACGGGACAGGGGCTCCGAGCAGTACTTC
j_call: TRBJ2-7; v_call: TRBV5-1; d_call: TRBD2; clone_size: few; cdr3_aa: CASSWGLAGGENYEQYF; cdr3_nt: TGCGCCAGCAGCTGGGGACTAGCGGGAGGCGAAAACTACGAGCAGTACTTC
j_call: TRBJ1-2; v_call: TRBV24-1; d_call: .; clone_size: .; cdr3_aa: CATSDPTGGYTF; cdr3_nt: TGTGCCACCAGTGATCCCACAGGTGGCTACACCTTC
j_call: TRBJ2-1; v_call: TRBV2; d_call: TRBD2; clone_size: .; cdr3_aa: CASSDWREMRNEQFF; cdr3_nt: TGTGCCAGCAGTGACTGGCGGGAGATGAGGAATGAGCAGTTCTTC
j_call: TRBJ2-7; v_call: TRBV10-3; d_call: TRBD2; clone_size: few; cdr3_aa: CAIRTTGTSGDF; cdr3_nt: TGTGCCATCAGAACTACCGGGACTAGCGGGGACTTC
j_call: TRBJ1-5; v_call: TRBV12-3/TRBV12-4; d_call: TRBD1; clone_size: few; cdr3_aa: CASSLGTGPNQPQHF; cdr3_nt: TGTGCCAGCAGTTTGGGGACAGGCCCGAATCAGCCCCAGCATTTT
j_call: TRBJ2-1; v_call: TRBV10-3; d_call: .; clone_size: .; cdr3_aa: CAIAGRGTYNEQFF; cdr3_nt: TGTGCCATAGCTGGACGGGGGACCTACAATGAGCAGTTCTTC
j_call: TRBJ2-3; v_call: TRBV12-3/TRBV12-4; d_call: TRBD2; clone_size: .; cdr3_aa: CASRTPARDGREADTQYF; cdr3_nt: TGTGCCAGCAGGACCCCAGCGCGAGACGGGCGGGAGGCAGATACGCAGTATTTT
j_call: TRBJ1-2; v_call: TRBV19; d_call: TRBD1; clone_size: few; cdr3_aa: CASSSGQGEGGYTF; cdr3_nt: TGTGCCAGTAGTTCCGGACAGGGGGAAGGAGGCTACACCTTC
j_call: TRBJ2-1; v_call: TRBV4-3; d_call: .; clone_size: .; cdr3_aa: CASSHADGKYNEQFF; cdr3_nt: TGCGCCAGCAGCCATGCAGACGGGAAATACAATGAGCAGTTCTTC
j_call: TRBJ1-5; v_call: TRBV29-1; d_call: .; clone_size: few; cdr3_aa: CSGTSGVDQPQHF; cdr3_nt: TGCAGCGGTACCTCAGGGGTAGATCAGCCCCAGCATTTT
j_call: TRBJ1-1; v_call: TRBV27; d_call: TRBD1; clone_size: few; cdr3_aa: CASSLIPGTGDTEAFF; cdr3_nt: TGTGCCAGCAGTTTAATTCCCGGGACAGGGGACACTGAAGCTTTCTTT
j_call: TRBJ1-1; v_call: TRBV18; d_call: .; clone_size: few; cdr3_aa: CASSPRGAGTEAFF; cdr3_nt: TGTGCCAGCTCACCACGGGGGGCTGGCACTGAAGCTTTCTTT
j_call: TRBJ1-2; v_call: TRBV5-5; d_call: .; clone_size: .; cdr3_aa: CASSLDPSGGYTF; cdr3_nt: TGTGCCAGCAGCTTGGACCCAAGCGGCGGCTACACCTTC
j_call: TRBJ1-2; v_call: TRBV7-9; d_call: .; clone_size: .; cdr3_aa: CASSLSLSPASPYGYTF; cdr3_nt: TGTGCCAGCAGCTTGTCCCTAAGTCCTGCAAGTCCTTATGGCTACACCTTC
j_call: TRBJ1-5; v_call: TRBV12-3/TRBV12-4; d_call: TRBD1; clone_size: .; cdr3_aa: CASRSPGQGKGNQPQHF; cdr3_nt: TGTGCCAGCAGGTCACCGGGACAGGGCAAGGGCAATCAGCCCCAGCATTTT
j_call: TRBJ2-1; v_call: TRBV11-1; d_call: .; clone_size: .; cdr3_aa: CASSLAGYEQFF; cdr3_nt: TGTGCCAGCAGCTTAGCGGGCTATGAGCAGTTCTTC
j_call: TRBJ2-7; v_call: TRBV30; d_call: .; clone_size: .; cdr3_aa: CAWKNNRAPGYEQYF; cdr3_nt: TGTGCCTGGAAGAACAACAGGGCCCCCGGCTACGAGCAGTACTTC
j_call: TRBJ2-1; v_call: TRBV30; d_call: TRBD1; clone_size: .; cdr3_aa: CAHWDRYNEQFF; cdr3_nt: TGCGCCCACTGGGACAGATACAATGAGCAGTTCTTC
j_call: TRBJ1-2; v_call: TRBV12-3/TRBV12-4; d_call: .; clone_size: many; cdr3_aa: CASSLGGSYGYTF; cdr3_nt: TGTGCCAGCAGTTTAGGGGGGTCCTATGGCTACACCTTC
j_call: TRBJ1-3; v_call: TRBV7-9; d_call: .; clone_size: .; cdr3_aa: CASSLAVGGNTIYF; cdr3_nt: TGTGCCAGCAGCTTAGCCGTAGGCGGAAACACCATATATTTT
j_call: TRBJ2-2; v_call: TRBV6-6; d_call: .; clone_size: few; cdr3_aa: CASSPDPHTGELFF; cdr3_nt: TGTGCCAGCAGCCCGGACCCACACACCGGGGAGCTGTTTTTT
j_call: TRBJ1-2; v_call: TRBV4-2; d_call: .; clone_size: few; cdr3_aa: CASSLGLESNYGYTF; cdr3_nt: TGTGCCAGCAGCTTGGGACTGGAGTCTAACTATGGCTACACCTTC
j_call: TRBJ1-6; v_call: TRBV12-5; d_call: .; clone_size: few; cdr3_aa: CASGSAFREPNSPLHF; cdr3_nt: TGTGCTAGTGGTTCTGCATTTAGGGAGCCAAATTCACCCCTCCACTTT
j_call: TRBJ2-4; v_call: TRBV12-3/TRBV12-4; d_call: .; clone_size: few; cdr3_aa: CASSLARGWNIQYF; cdr3_nt: TGTGCCAGCAGTTTAGCCAGGGGCTGGAACATTCAGTACTTC
j_call: TRBJ1-5; v_call: TRBV3-1; d_call: .; clone_size: .; cdr3_aa: CASSPGPEGNQPQHF; cdr3_nt: TGTGCCAGCAGCCCCGGGCCCGAAGGGAATCAGCCCCAGCATTTT
j_call: TRBJ1-1; v_call: TRBV11-2; d_call: .; clone_size: few; cdr3_aa: CASSLVPALNTEAFF; cdr3_nt: TGTGCCAGCAGCTTAGTCCCGGCTTTGAACACTGAAGCTTTCTTT
j_call: TRBJ1-1; v_call: TRBV29-1; d_call: .; clone_size: few; cdr3_aa: CSVGAWGNTEAFF; cdr3_nt: TGCAGCGTTGGGGCCTGGGGGAACACTGAAGCTTTCTTT
j_call: TRBJ2-7; v_call: TRBV24-1; d_call: TRBD1; clone_size: .; cdr3_aa: CATSDLTGTGVDEQYF; cdr3_nt: TGTGCCACCAGTGATTTGACCGGGACAGGGGTAGACGAGCAGTACTTC
j_call: TRBJ1-1; v_call: TRBV12-3/TRBV12-4; d_call: .; clone_size: .; cdr3_aa: CASYLAGYTEAFF; cdr3_nt: TGTGCCAGCTATTTAGCAGGGTACACTGAAGCTTTCTTT